This T cell receptor (beta chain) was captured by sequencing in a study of regulatory T cells in long-lasting Graves disease. Libraries of TCR beta came from iRepertoire HTBI primers plus Arm-PCR of CDR3 regions. TCRdb ran MiXCR on the multiplex PCR reads and lists one entry per CDR3 protein. This table holds 350,000 to 500,000 distinct CDR3 sequences, about a sixth found once. Time point here: newly diagnosed GD, antithyroid drugs for less than 3 months. The TCR library used RNA extracted from PBMCs. The V segment lost 5 bases and the J segment 9 bases; nucleotides outside the gene matches: 9. This CDR3 has 14 amino acids. Germline loops: CDR1 LNHDA, CDR2 SQIVND (reference sequence). This clonotype was picked up a small number of times. The sample was also reused in another study, on T cells in Graves' hyperthyroidism and ophthalmopathy. From that paper: Newly diagnosed hyperthyroidism patients aged 18 to 65 years had disease lasting under 2 months. HTBI primers were employed in a first-round RT-PCR of the TCR CDR3. Most clonotypes that expanded in the thyroid above 0.001 also showed up in blood.

V usage is TRBV19 and J usage is TRBJ2-1; TRBD2 matches 8 bases. The sequences come from peripheral blood mononuclear cells (PBMCs), collected at new diagnosis, from a patient treated with antithyroid drugs. This receptor was obtained from a woman between 18 and 30 years old with Graves disease. CDR3 coding DNA: TGTGCCAGTAGTGGCCCGGGACTAGTGGGTGAGCAGTTCTTC. Its translation: CASSGPGLVGEQFF.